Following are 20 T cell receptor beta chains from one sample sequenced in a study of blood T cell repertoires in COVID-19. Assay: immunoSEQ multiplex PCR; the TCRdb copy retains only in-frame clones and omits some. This sample yields some 35,000 clones, of which about 90% are seen a single time; 14% to 15% belongs to the top ten. Sequencing was performed on peripheral blood. The receptor set was obtained from a man in his sixties with active COVID-19.

This clone was seen more than once but under ten times. V is TRBV27 and J is TRBJ2-2; the D is unclear. This CDR3 has 15 amino acids. Trimming cost V 3 bases and J 0 bases, with 8 bases left between them. Germline CDR1 is MNHEY and CDR2 is SMNVEV (reference sequence). As DNA, the CDR3 is TGTGCCAGCAGTTTGTACACCACGAACACCGGGGAGCTGTTTTTT. Translated: CASSLYTTNTGELFF.

The chain employs TRBV5-1 and TRBJ2-3, with 9 bases that match TRBD2. CDR3 length equals 16 residues. The germline CDR1 and CDR2 sequences are SGHRS and YFSETQ. With 0 bases clipped from V and 1 base from J, the junction kept 3 bases outside the gene matches. In DNA form, the CDR3 reads TGCGCCAGCAGCTTGGTACTAGCGGGCCGCACAGATACGCAGTATTTT. Amino acids: CASSLVLAGRTDTQYF.

The rearrangement uses TRBV3-1 (or the pseudogene TRBV3-2) and TRBJ2-3, with a weak D call TRBD2 (5 bases). In germline, CDR1 is LGHDT, CDR2 YNNKEL (reference sequence). The CDR3 has 13 residues. Trimming left V 1 base short and J 4 bases short, with 6 bases between. CDR3 protein: CASSQVRADTQYF. CDR3 nucleotides: TGTGCCAGCAGCCAAGTGCGGGCAGATACGCAGTATTTT.

The chain combines TRBV7-9 with TRBJ1-1; 8 bases line up with TRBD1. The CDR3 loop spans 16 amino acids. Germline CDR1 is SEHNR and CDR2 is FQNEAQ (reference sequence). The V segment lost 5 bases and the J segment 1 base; nucleotides outside the gene matches: 9. The CDR3 loop is CASSRDRNYGNTEAFF. CDR3 in DNA: TGTGCCAGCAGCCGGGACAGGAACTATGGGAACACTGAAGCTTTCTTT.

The V gene is TRBV7-9, the J gene TRBJ1-1, with a possible D match to TRBD1 (5 bases). The CDR3 contains 12 residues. V lost 7 bases to trimming and J lost 8 bases, with 14 bases between them. Per germline, CDR1 SEHNR and CDR2 FQNEAQ (reference sequence). CDR3 in amino acids: CASNQRDSEAFF. The CDR3 coding sequence is TGTGCCAGCAACCAAAGGGACTCCGAAGCTTTCTTT.

The rearrangement joins TRBV3-1 (or the pseudogene TRBV3-2) to TRBJ2-7; 7 bases map to TRBD1. From germline, CDR1 is LGHDT and CDR2 YNNKEL (reference sequence). The CDR3 spans 13 residues. J lost 3 bases, V lost 5 bases, and 4 bases had no gene match. CDR3 residues: CASSRDRVYEQYF. The CDR3 DNA sequence: TGTGCCAGCAGCAGAGACAGGGTCTACGAGCAGTACTTC.

The chain uses TRBV6-6 and TRBJ2-1; 7 bases fit TRBD1. Germline values: CDR1 MNHNY, CDR2 SVGAGI (reference sequence). CDR3 length: 14 amino acids. V shed 5 bases and J 5 bases; nucleotides not matched to a gene: 6. The CDR3 DNA sequence: TGTGCCAGCAGTCAAGTCGACAGGGACAATGAGCAGTTCTTC. Protein product: CASSQVDRDNEQFF.

Only one count was recorded for this clone. The chain employs TRBV6-5 and TRBJ2-1; 8 positions match TRBD2. This CDR3 spans 14 amino acids. J gave up 1 base and V 7 bases, and 3 bases lay outside the gene matches. The germline CDR1 and CDR2 sequences are MNHEY and SVGAGI. Here the CDR3 reads CASTTGGSYNEQFF. The CDR3 DNA sequence: TGTGCCAGCACAACGGGAGGGTCCTACAATGAGCAGTTCTTC.

The V call is TRBV29-1, the J call TRBJ2-3, with 7 positions matching TRBD2. This CDR3 has 15 residues. Germline loops: CDR1 SQVTM, CDR2 ANQGSEA. J gave up 1 base and V 6 bases, and 10 bases lay outside the gene matches. The CDR3 sequence is CSVAREGRGTDTQYF. Here the CDR3 DNA reads TGCAGCGTCGCCAGGGAGGGCCGGGGCACAGATACGCAGTATTTT.

In this sample, this clone turned up once. The V gene is TRBV7-9, the J gene TRBJ2-1, with TRBD2 identical over 8 bases. Germline loops: CDR1 SEHNR, CDR2 FQNEAQ (reference sequence). This CDR3 comprises 15 residues. The V gene end was trimmed by 2 bases and the J gene end by 8 bases; junction bases not matched to a gene: 8. CDR3: CASSLFGRASDEQFF. CDR3 coding DNA: TGTGCCAGCAGCTTATTCGGGAGGGCGAGCGATGAGCAGTTCTTC. The full variable domain, in which reference TRBV7-9 and TRBJ2-1 provide the parts outside the CDR3, is DTGVSQNPRHKITKRGQNVTFRCDPISEHNRLYWYRQTLGQGPEFLTYFQNEAQLEKSRLLSDRFSAERPKGSFSTLEIQRTEQGDSAMYLCASSLFGRASDEQFFGPGTRLTVL.

The chain couples TRBV20-1 to TRBJ2-3; TRBD2 agrees at 7 bases. The CDR3 consists of 11 residues. Looked up from germline, CDR1 is DFQATT and CDR2 is SNEGSKA (reference sequence). The ends lost 8 bases at V and 10 bases at J; junction bases unmatched: 9. Here the CDR3 DNA reads TGCAGTCTGGGGAGGGCTATTTCGCAGTATTTT. This sequence encodes CSLGRAISQYF.

This sequence joins TRBV7-8 and TRBJ2-1; no firm D call. The V end lost 2 bases, the J end lost 6 bases, and 11 bases lay between the germline ends. The CDR3 sequence is 14 residues long. Per the germline V gene, CDR1 is SGHVS and CDR2 is FQNEAQ. This CDR3 reads CASSLNSPVNEQFF. The CDR3 DNA reads TGTGCCAGCAGCTTAAATAGTCCCGTCAATGAGCAGTTCTTC.

V usage is TRBV18 and J usage is TRBJ2-7; D call uncertain. The CDR3 contains 13 residues. Germline CDR1 is KGHSH and CDR2 is LQKENI. Deletions cut 3 bases from V and 2 bases from J, with 8 bases between. The CDR3 DNA follows: TGTGCCAGCTCACCGACACCGACCTACGAGCAGTACTTC. This codes for CASSPTPTYEQYF.

The chain recombines TRBV7-3 with TRBJ2-1, with TRBD2 identical over 10 bases. V shed 5 bases and J 2 bases; nucleotides not matched to a gene: 3. CDR1 SGHTA and CDR2 FQGTGA come from the germline V gene. The length of the CDR3 is 15 residues. DNA for the CDR3: TGTGCCAGCAGCCTTAGCGGGGGGACCTACAATGAGCAGTTCTTC. Its protein is CASSLSGGTYNEQFF.

This clone showed up just a few times. The chain employs TRBV4-2 and TRBJ1-2; D unclear. Trimming pared 0 bases from V and 3 bases from J, leaving 11 bases between. The CDR3 consists of 15 residues. Germline V CDR1 and CDR2: LGHNA, YNFKEQ. CDR3 sequence (DNA): TGTGCCAGCAGCCAAGATTACGGAGGTGACTATGGCTACACCTTC. It codes for CASSQDYGGDYGYTF.

The table lists this clone with a count of one. The J gene is TRBJ2-5, the V gene TRBV4-2; 12 bases line up with TRBD2. The V and J ends lost 1 base and 5 bases, in that order; junction bases with no gene match: 8. The V gene's germline CDR1 is LGHNA and CDR2 YNFKEQ. The CDR3 is made up of 17 amino acids. The CDR3 region is CASSQGGLAGYVETQYF. In DNA, the CDR3 is TGTGCCAGCAGCCAAGGAGGACTAGCGGGATACGTTGAGACCCAGTACTTC.

The chain recombines TRBV10-2 with TRBJ1-6, with 7 bases lining up with TRBD1. Germline-derived CDR1 and CDR2 are WSHSY and SAAADI. The V and J ends lost 2 bases and 1 base, in that order; junction bases with no gene match: 5. CDR3 size: 17 residues. CDR3 sequence reads: CASSEKQGTSYNSPLHF. As DNA, the CDR3 is TGCGCCAGCAGTGAGAAACAGGGGACGTCCTATAATTCACCCCTCCACTTT.

V and J are TRBV9 and TRBJ2-2, with 8 bases that match TRBD1. V lost 6 bases to trimming and J lost 6 bases; unmatched junction nucleotides: 4. CDR3 length: 13 residues. CDR1 SGDLS and CDR2 YYNGEE come from the germline V gene. The CDR3 DNA reads as TGTGCCAGCACCAGGGGGCGGGCCGGGGAGCTGTTTTTT. Its protein product is CASTRGRAGELFF.

The J gene is TRBJ2-1, the V gene TRBV19, with D possibly being TRBD2 (6 bases). With 4 bases removed from V and 4 bases from J, the gap between germline ends came to 11 bases. This CDR3 is 14 amino acids long. Germline V gene lookup returns CDR1 LNHDA and CDR2 SQIVND (reference sequence). This CDR3 is CASSTGEVYNEQFF. The DNA for the CDR3 is TGTGCCAGTAGTACGGGGGAAGTATACAATGAGCAGTTCTTC.

V is TRBV5-1 and J is TRBJ2-5; the match to TRBD2 covers 14 bases. The CDR3 is 15 residues long. The germline V gene has CDR1 SGHRS and CDR2 YFSETQ. The trim removed 4 bases at V and 8 bases at J, leaving 7 bases unmatched. CDR3 protein: CASSLGLAGVQTQYF. The CDR3 DNA is TGCGCCAGCAGCCTGGGACTAGCGGGAGTTCAAACCCAGTACTTC.